These 25 T cell receptor beta chains originate from one sample sequenced in a study of cytomegalovirus exposure and HLA in healthy donors. The PCR had 60 Vbeta and 13 Jbeta primers. TCRdb keeps only in-frame clones here, not all; method: immunoSEQ multiplex PCR. The sample lists tens of thousands of clones, less than 70% occurring once. Sequenced sample: PBMCs. These receptors came from a human donor in good health.

The chain recombines TRBV19 with TRBJ1-3; D perhaps matches TRBD1 (6 bases). Germline loops: CDR1 LNHDA, CDR2 SQIVND (reference sequence). The V end was cut by 3 bases, the J end by 2 bases, with 11 bases between. The CDR3 runs to 15 residues. The CDR3 here is CASSIGGGTGNTIYF. CDR3 DNA: TGTGCCAGTAGTATTGGGGGCGGTACTGGAAACACCATATATTTT.

A few counts support this clone. The rearrangement links TRBV7-3 to TRBJ2-1; D not resolved. The CDR3 spans 16 residues. From germline, CDR1 is SGHTA and CDR2 FQGTGA. V was pared by 0 bases and J by 7 bases, with 16 bases between. The CDR3 region has the DNA TGTGCCAGCAGCTTAACCCCAAGCCGAGGCGGTAATGAGCAGTTCTTC. Translation gives CASSLTPSRGGNEQFF.

The chain employs TRBV6-1 and TRBJ2-3, with TRBD1 identical over 9 bases. In germline, CDR1 is MNHNS, CDR2 SASEGT. The junction had 9 bases not matched to a gene; V was cut back by 6 bases and J by 2 bases. CDR3 length equals 16 residues. CDR3 residues: CASSERGQGFTDTQYF. The DNA of the CDR3 is TGTGCCAGCAGCGAAAGGGGACAGGGATTCACAGATACGCAGTATTTT.

The gene calls are TRBV4-3 and TRBJ2-2; D is possibly TRBD1 (5 bases). Trimming cost V 0 bases and J 5 bases, with 10 bases left between them. CDR3 length equals 15 residues. The germline V gene encodes CDR1 LGHNA and CDR2 YSLEER. The CDR3 coding sequence is TGCGCCAGCAGCCAAGAAGTTAGACAGACCGGGGAGCTGTTTTTT. It is translated as CASSQEVRQTGELFF.

This chain connects TRBV10-3 to TRBJ2-2, with a tentative D call TRBD2 (5 bases). Looked up from germline, CDR1 is ENHRY and CDR2 is SYGVKD. V dropped 10 bases and J dropped 7 bases, with 10 bases sitting between them. The CDR3 contains 11 residues. CDR3 sequence reads: CASGRDGELFF. The CDR3 DNA follows: TGTGCCAGTGGGAGAGACGGGGAGCTGTTTTTT.

The rearrangement uses TRBV11-2 and TRBJ2-2; 8 bases are shared with TRBD2. The V segment lost 4 bases and the J segment 6 bases; nucleotides outside the gene matches: 7. Germline CDR1 reads SGHAT; CDR2 reads FQNNGV. This CDR3 is built from 15 residues. As DNA, the CDR3 is TGTGCCAGCAGCTCGCGGGACGGGGGGGCCGGGGAGCTGTTTTTT. This encodes CASSSRDGGAGELFF.

The chain is built from TRBV9 and TRBJ2-3; D gene ambiguous. Trimming shortened V by 3 bases and J by 4 bases, and 15 bases separated the two germline ends. Per germline, CDR1 SGDLS and CDR2 YYNGEE. The CDR3 consists of 15 residues. In nucleotides, the CDR3 is TGTGCCAGCAGCGCAGACCTAGGTAACGCAGATACGCAGTATTTT. Amino acids: CASSADLGNADTQYF.

The chain joins TRBV6-6 to TRBJ1-5; TRBD1 might be the D (5 bases). Germline V lookup: CDR1 MNHNY, CDR2 SVGAGI (reference sequence). Trimming took off 6 bases at V and 2 bases at J, with 11 bases between the two ends. The CDR3 covers 14 residues. The CDR3 sequence: CASRRGEGNQPQHF. CDR3 DNA sequence: TGTGCCAGCAGGCGGGGGGAGGGCAATCAGCCCCAGCATTTT.

This clone has only a few counts. The V gene is TRBV6-6, the J gene TRBJ1-4; unclear D gene. This CDR3 has 13 amino acids. Trimming left V 2 bases short and J 7 bases short, with 8 bases between. Germline V gene data show CDR1 as MNHNY and CDR2 as SVGAGI (reference sequence). The CDR3 region is CASSYREGEKLFF. CDR3 nucleotide sequence: TGTGCCAGCAGTTACCGGGAAGGTGAAAAACTGTTTTTT.

The chain couples TRBV29-1 to TRBJ2-1, with a tentative D call TRBD2 (5 bases). This CDR3 is built from 14 residues. Looked up from germline, CDR1 is SQVTM and CDR2 is ANQGSEA. V lost 4 bases, J lost 1 base, and 11 bases lay in between. The CDR3 spells CSVAGYGSYNEQFF. The CDR3 coding sequence is TGCAGCGTTGCGGGGTACGGGTCCTACAATGAGCAGTTCTTC.

The chain joins TRBV29-1 to TRBJ1-1; 11 bases are shared with TRBD1. The J segment lost 5 bases and the V segment lost 6 bases, leaving 5 bases of the junction unmatched. This CDR3 is 13 amino acids long. The germline CDR1 and CDR2 sequences are SQVTM and ANQGSEA. In DNA form, the CDR3 reads TGCAGCGTAGGGACAGGGGGTGAGACTGAAGCTTTCTTT. Translated, it gives CSVGTGGETEAFF.

The chain employs TRBV27 and TRBJ1-6, with D hard to call. Trimming left V 5 bases short and J 0 bases short, with 5 bases between. This CDR3 is 14 amino acids long. CDR1 and CDR2 from the germline V gene are MNHEY and SMNVEV (reference sequence). The CDR3 DNA follows: TGTGCCAGCAGTCTGAGCTCCTATAATTCACCCCTCCACTTT. Translation: CASSLSSYNSPLHF.

Only one count was recorded for this clone. The chain carries TRBV25-1 and TRBJ2-7; D may be TRBD2 (5 bases). V dropped 5 bases and J dropped 2 bases, with 13 bases sitting between them. The CDR3 is 14 amino acids. Germline lookup yields CDR1 MGHDK and CDR2 SYGVNS. The CDR3 coding sequence is TGTGCCAGCAGTTCCCCCCGAGGGCCCTACGAGCAGTACTTC. Translation gives CASSSPRGPYEQYF.

V gene TRBV5-4 combines with J gene TRBJ2-5; maybe TRBD2 (6 bases). Germline V lookup: CDR1 SGHNT, CDR2 YYREEE (reference sequence). The CDR3 totals 14 residues. Trimming cost V 3 bases and J 5 bases, with 14 bases left between them. CDR3 loop: CASSSGLIGETQYF. The DNA of the CDR3 is TGTGCCAGCAGCTCGGGACTTATCGGGGAGACCCAGTACTTC.

In its sample, this clone was seen once. V is TRBV6-6 and J is TRBJ2-5, with 12 bases fitting TRBD2. Germline V gene data show CDR1 as MNHNY and CDR2 as SVGAGI (reference sequence). Unmatched junction bases numbered 7, after V lost 6 bases and J lost 5 bases. CDR3 length: 15 residues. Here the CDR3 DNA reads TGTGCCAGCAGCCGAGGACTAGCGGGGACCGAGACCCAGTACTTC. Translation gives CASSRGLAGTETQYF.

The chain joins TRBV5-5 to TRBJ2-1, with D possibly matching TRBD1 (5 bases). Germline V CDR1 and CDR2: SGHKS, YYEKEE (reference sequence). The V end was cut by 1 base, the J end by 2 bases, with 7 bases between. The CDR3 consists of 14 residues. The CDR3 sequence: CASSLQGAYNEQFF. In nucleotides, the CDR3 is TGTGCCAGCAGCTTGCAGGGTGCCTACAATGAGCAGTTCTTC.

This clone was observed a few times. The chain carries TRBV9 and TRBJ2-3, with 11 bases that match TRBD2. This CDR3 region has 18 residues. The V gene's germline CDR1 is SGDLS and CDR2 YYNGEE. J lost 0 bases, V lost 2 bases, and 8 bases had no gene match. CDR3 nucleotide sequence: TGTGCCAGCAGCGTTTATCCCACTAGCGGGGGAAGCACAGATACGCAGTATTTT. This gives the protein CASSVYPTSGGSTDTQYF.

The gene calls are TRBV10-3 and TRBJ1-2; D not certain. Deletions cut 3 bases from V and 4 bases from J, with 12 bases between. The CDR3 has 14 amino acids. CDR1 is ENHRY, CDR2 SYGVKD, per germline. CDR3: CAISDGREFYGYTF. CDR3 coding DNA: TGTGCCATCAGTGATGGAAGGGAGTTCTATGGCTACACCTTC.

This clone came up once. This CDR3 is CASSVEGRGTSTDTQYF. Written as DNA, the CDR3 is TGTGCCAGCAGCGTAGAGGGTCGGGGGACTAGCACAGATACGCAGTATTTT. The chain joins TRBV9 to TRBJ2-3; tentatively, D is TRBD2 (6 bases). The CDR3 has 17 amino acids. The germline gives CDR1 SGDLS, CDR2 YYNGEE. Between the trimmed V and J ends, which lost 0 bases and 0 bases, there was a span of 14 bases.

This chain links TRBV5-1 with TRBJ2-1, with a weak D call TRBD1 (6 bases). This CDR3 is built from 15 residues. The ends were cut back, 0 bases at V and 0 bases at J, with 7 bases in the middle. CDR1 and CDR2 from the germline V gene are SGHRS and YFSETQ. The CDR3 DNA is TGCGCCAGCAGCTTGGAGGGGGTCTCCTACAATGAGCAGTTCTTC. Translated, it gives CASSLEGVSYNEQFF.

This clone showed up just a few times. The chain has TRBV5-4 and TRBJ1-4, with 7 bases fitting TRBD1. The germline gives CDR1 SGHNT, CDR2 YYREEE (reference sequence). CDR3 length: 14 residues. Trimming cost V 3 bases and J 8 bases; bases outside gene matches: 7. In nucleotides, the CDR3 is TGTGCCAGCAGCTCAAACAGGGGACACGAAAAACTGTTTTTT. Its translation is CASSSNRGHEKLFF.

CDR3 protein: CASSLERGTEAFF. CDR3 sequence (DNA): TGTGCCAGCAGCTTGGAACGGGGCACTGAAGCTTTCTTT. The gene calls are TRBV5-6 and TRBJ1-1; the D is unclear. This CDR3 is built from 13 residues. The germline V gene has CDR1 SGHDT and CDR2 YYEEEE. Trimming removed 0 bases from V and 4 bases from J, with 7 bases in between.

This clone appeared a few times. The chain combines TRBV19 with TRBJ1-3; a possible D gene is TRBD1 (6 bases). With 3 bases removed from V and 0 bases from J, the gap between germline ends came to 9 bases. CDR3 length equals 15 residues. Per the germline V gene, CDR1 is LNHDA and CDR2 is SQIVND (reference sequence). CDR3 coding DNA: TGTGCCAGTAGTATCCTGACAGGCTCTGGAAACACCATATATTTT. Translating it yields CASSILTGSGNTIYF.

This chain links TRBV5-4 with TRBJ2-1; TRBD2 aligns across 16 bases. This CDR3 spans 18 amino acids. Germline V gene sequence: CDR1 SGHNT, CDR2 YYREEE (reference sequence). Trimming cost V 4 bases and J 5 bases; bases outside gene matches: 9. CDR3 protein: CASSPGTSGGAGHNEQFF. The CDR3 nucleotides read TGTGCCAGCAGCCCCGGGACTAGCGGGGGGGCCGGCCACAATGAGCAGTTCTTC.

There are a few counts of this clone. This chain joins TRBV4-1 and TRBJ2-1, with unresolved D. The V end lost 1 base, the J end lost 2 bases, and 9 bases lay between the germline ends. The CDR3 runs 15 residues. Looked up from germline, CDR1 is MGHRA and CDR2 is YSYEKL. This CDR3 is CASSQGAGTYNEQFF. CDR3 nucleotides: TGCGCCAGCAGCCAAGGAGCAGGAACCTACAATGAGCAGTTCTTC.